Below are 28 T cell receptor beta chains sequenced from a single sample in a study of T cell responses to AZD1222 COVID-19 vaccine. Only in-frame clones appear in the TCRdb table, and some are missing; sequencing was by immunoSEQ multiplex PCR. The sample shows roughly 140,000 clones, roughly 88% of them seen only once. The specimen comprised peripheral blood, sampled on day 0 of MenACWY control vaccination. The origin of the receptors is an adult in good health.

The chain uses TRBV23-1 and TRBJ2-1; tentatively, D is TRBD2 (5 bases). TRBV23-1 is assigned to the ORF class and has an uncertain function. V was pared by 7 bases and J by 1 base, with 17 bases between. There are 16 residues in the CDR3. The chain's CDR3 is CASISHSRESYNEQFF. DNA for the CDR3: TGCGCCAGCATTTCGCATTCGAGGGAATCCTACAATGAGCAGTTCTTC.

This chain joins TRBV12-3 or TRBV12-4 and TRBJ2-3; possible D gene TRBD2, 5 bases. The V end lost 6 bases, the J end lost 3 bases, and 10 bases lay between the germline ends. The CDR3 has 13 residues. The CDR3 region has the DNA TGTGCCAGCAGAGTGGGGAGTACAGATACGCAGTATTTT. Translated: CASRVGSTDTQYF.

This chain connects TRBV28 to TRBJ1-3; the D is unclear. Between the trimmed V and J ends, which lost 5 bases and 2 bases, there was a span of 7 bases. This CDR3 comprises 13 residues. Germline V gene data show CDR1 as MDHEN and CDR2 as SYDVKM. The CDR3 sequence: CASSPATGNTIYF. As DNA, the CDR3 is TGTGCCAGCAGTCCTGCTACTGGAAACACCATATATTTT. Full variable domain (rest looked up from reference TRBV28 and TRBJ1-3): DVKVTQSSRYLVKRTGEKVFLECVQDMDHENMFWYRQDPGLGLRLIYFSYDVKMKEKGDIPEGYSVSREKKERFSLILESASTNQTSMYLCASSPATGNTIYFGEGSWLTVV.

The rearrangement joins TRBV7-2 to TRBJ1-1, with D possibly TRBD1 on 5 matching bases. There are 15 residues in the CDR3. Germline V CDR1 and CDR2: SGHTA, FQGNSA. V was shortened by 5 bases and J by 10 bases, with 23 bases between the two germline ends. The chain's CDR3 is CASSVRTAGTGGAFF. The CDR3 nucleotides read TGTGCCAGCAGCGTAAGAACAGCGGGGACGGGCGGAGCTTTCTTT.

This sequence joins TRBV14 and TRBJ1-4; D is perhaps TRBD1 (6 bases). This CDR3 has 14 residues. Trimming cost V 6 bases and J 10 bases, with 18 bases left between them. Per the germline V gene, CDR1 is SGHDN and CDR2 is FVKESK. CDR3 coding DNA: TGTGCCAGCAGGACCGGGACACTCTACGGAAAACTGTTTTTT. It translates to CASRTGTLYGKLFF. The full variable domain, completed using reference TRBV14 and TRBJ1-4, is EAGVTQFPSHSVIEKGQTVTLRCDPISGHDNLYWYRRVMGKEIKFLLHFVKESKQDESGMPNNRFLAERTGGTYSTLKVQPAELEDSGVYFCASRTGTLYGKLFFGSGTQLSVL.

CDR3 coding DNA: TGTGCCAGCAGCTTTGTTACGGGGGGAAACACCGGGGAGCTGTTTTTT. This codes for CASSFVTGGNTGELFF. This sequence joins TRBV7-2 and TRBJ2-2; 7 nucleotides agree with TRBD2. Germline values: CDR1 SGHTA, CDR2 FQGNSA. The CDR3 length is 16 residues. V shed 3 bases, J shed 2 bases, and the junction held 6 bases outside the gene matches.

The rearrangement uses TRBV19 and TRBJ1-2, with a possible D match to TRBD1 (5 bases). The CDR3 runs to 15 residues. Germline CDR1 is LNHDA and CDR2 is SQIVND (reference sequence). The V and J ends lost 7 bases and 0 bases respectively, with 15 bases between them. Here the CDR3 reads CASTKTAGPNYGYTF. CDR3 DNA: TGTGCCAGTACTAAGACGGCGGGACCTAACTATGGCTACACCTTC.

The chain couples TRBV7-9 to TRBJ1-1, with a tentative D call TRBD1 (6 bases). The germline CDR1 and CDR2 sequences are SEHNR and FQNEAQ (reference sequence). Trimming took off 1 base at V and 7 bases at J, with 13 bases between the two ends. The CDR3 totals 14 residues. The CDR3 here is CASSLEGGHLEAFF. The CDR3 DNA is TGTGCCAGCAGCTTAGAGGGGGGACACCTTGAAGCTTTCTTT. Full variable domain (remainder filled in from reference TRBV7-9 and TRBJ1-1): DTGVSQNPRHKITKRGQNVTFRCDPISEHNRLYWYRQTLGQGPEFLTYFQNEAQLEKSRLLSDRFSAERPKGSFSTLEIQRTEQGDSAMYLCASSLEGGHLEAFFGQGTRLTVV.

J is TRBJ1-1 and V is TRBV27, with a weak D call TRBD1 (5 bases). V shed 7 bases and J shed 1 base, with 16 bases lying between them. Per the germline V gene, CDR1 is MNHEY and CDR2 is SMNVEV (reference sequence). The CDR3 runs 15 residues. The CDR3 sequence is CASIPTGLSNTEAFF. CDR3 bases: TGTGCCAGCATTCCAACGGGACTTTCGAACACTGAAGCTTTCTTT.

CDR3 in DNA: TGTGCCAGCAGCGGACCCCGGGACGGACGGTTGGCTTTCTTT. Amino acids: CASSGPRDGRLAFF. The genes are TRBV7-2 and TRBJ1-1; D is perhaps TRBD1 (5 bases). Trimming cost V 5 bases and J 11 bases, with 21 bases left between them. Germline-derived CDR1 and CDR2 are SGHTA and FQGNSA. The CDR3 covers 14 residues. The full variable domain, its missing parts supplied by reference TRBV7-2 and TRBJ1-1, is GAGVSQSPSNKVTEKGKDVELRCDPISGHTALYWYRQSLGQGLEFLIYFQGNSAPDKSGLPSDRFSAERTGGSVSTLTIQRTQQEDSAVYLCASSGPRDGRLAFFGQGTRLTVV.

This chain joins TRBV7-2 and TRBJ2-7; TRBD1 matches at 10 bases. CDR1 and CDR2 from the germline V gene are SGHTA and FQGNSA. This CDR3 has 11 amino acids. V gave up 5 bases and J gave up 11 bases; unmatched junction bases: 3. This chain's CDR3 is CASSPGTGEYF. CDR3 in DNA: TGTGCCAGCAGCCCCGGGACAGGGGAGTACTTC.

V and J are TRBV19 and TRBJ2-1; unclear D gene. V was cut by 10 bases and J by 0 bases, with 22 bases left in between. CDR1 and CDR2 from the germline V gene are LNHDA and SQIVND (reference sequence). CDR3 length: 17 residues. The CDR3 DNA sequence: TGTGCCACAACTTCGCGGTGGTTAAAAGCCTCCTACAATGAGCAGTTCTTC. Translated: CATTSRWLKASYNEQFF.

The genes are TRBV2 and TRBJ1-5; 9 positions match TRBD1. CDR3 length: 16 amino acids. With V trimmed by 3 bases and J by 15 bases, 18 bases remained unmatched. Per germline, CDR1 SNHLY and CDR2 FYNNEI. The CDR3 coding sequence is TGTGCCAGCAGTGAGGAAGGGATAAAACAGGGGGCAATTTCGCATTTT. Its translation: CASSEEGIKQGAISHF.

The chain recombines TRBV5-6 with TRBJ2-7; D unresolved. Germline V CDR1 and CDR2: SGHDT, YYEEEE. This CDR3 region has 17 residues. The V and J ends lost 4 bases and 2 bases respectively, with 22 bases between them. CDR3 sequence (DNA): TGTGCCAGCAGCCGAGGTATTGGCATGGGCGGAACCTACGAGCAGTACTTC. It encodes CASSRGIGMGGTYEQYF.

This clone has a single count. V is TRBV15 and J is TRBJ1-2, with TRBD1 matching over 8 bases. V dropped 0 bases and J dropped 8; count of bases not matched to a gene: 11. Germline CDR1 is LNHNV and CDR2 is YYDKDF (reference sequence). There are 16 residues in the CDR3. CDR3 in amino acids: CATSRDRGRTSRGYTF. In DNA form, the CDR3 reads TGTGCCACCAGCAGAGACAGGGGGCGGACCTCACGGGGCTACACCTTC.

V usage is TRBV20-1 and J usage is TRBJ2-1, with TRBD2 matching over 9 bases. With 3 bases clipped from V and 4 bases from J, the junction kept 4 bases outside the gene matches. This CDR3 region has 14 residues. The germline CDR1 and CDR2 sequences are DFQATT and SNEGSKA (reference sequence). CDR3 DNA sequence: TGCAGTGCTAGTGAGCGGGGGGATTACAATGAGCAGTTCTTC. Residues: CSASERGDYNEQFF.

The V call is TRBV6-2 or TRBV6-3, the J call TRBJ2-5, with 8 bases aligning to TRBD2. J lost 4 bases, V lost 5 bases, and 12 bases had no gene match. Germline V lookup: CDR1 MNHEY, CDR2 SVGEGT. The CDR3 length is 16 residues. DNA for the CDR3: TGTGCCAGCAGTGCTACTACGGGACTAGTCGGAGAGACCCAGTACTTC. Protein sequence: CASSATTGLVGETQYF.

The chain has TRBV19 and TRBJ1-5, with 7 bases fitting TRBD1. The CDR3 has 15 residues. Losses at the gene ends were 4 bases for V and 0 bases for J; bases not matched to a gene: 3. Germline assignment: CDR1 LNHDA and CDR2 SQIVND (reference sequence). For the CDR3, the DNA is TGTGCCAGTAGTACCGGGGACAGTAGCAATCAGCCCCAGCATTTT. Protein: CASSTGDSSNQPQHF.

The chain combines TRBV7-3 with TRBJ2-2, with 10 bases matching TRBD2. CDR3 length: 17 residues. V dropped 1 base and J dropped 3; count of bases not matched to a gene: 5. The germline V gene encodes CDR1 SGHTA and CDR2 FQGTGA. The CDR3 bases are TGTGCCAGCAGCTTAATACCTAGCGGGAGATACACCGGGGAGCTGTTTTTT. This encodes CASSLIPSGRYTGELFF.

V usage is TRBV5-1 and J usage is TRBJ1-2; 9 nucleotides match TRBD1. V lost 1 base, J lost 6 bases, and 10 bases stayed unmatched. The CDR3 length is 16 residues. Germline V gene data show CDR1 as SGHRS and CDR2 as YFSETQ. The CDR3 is CASSLSGTGIVHGYTF. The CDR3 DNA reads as TGCGCCAGCAGCTTGTCCGGGACAGGGATCGTTCATGGCTACACCTTC.

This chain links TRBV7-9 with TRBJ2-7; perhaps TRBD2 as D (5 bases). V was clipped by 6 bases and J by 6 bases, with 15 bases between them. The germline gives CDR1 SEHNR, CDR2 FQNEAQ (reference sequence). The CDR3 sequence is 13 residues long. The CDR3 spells CASSWRGGGEQYF. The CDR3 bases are TGTGCCAGCAGTTGGAGAGGAGGTGGCGAGCAGTACTTC.

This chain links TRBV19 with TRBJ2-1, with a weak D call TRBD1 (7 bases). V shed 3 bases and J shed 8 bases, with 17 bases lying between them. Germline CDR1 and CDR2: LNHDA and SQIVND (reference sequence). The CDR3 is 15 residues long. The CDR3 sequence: CASSIYRGGNDEQFF. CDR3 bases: TGTGCCAGTAGTATCTACAGGGGCGGGAACGATGAGCAGTTCTTC.

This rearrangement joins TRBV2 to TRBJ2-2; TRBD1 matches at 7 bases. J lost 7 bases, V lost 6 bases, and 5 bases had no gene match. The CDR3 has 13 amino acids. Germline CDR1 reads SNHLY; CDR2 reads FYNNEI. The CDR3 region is CASRDRVDGELFF. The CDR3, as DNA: TGTGCCAGCAGAGACAGGGTTGACGGGGAGCTGTTTTTT.

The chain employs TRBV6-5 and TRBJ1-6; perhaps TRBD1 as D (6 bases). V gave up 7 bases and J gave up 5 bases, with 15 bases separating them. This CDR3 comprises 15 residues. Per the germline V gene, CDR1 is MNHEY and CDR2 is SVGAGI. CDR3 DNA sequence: TGTGCCAGCAAAAAAGGGGGGGCCAATAATTCACCCCTCCACTTT. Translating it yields CASKKGGANNSPLHF.

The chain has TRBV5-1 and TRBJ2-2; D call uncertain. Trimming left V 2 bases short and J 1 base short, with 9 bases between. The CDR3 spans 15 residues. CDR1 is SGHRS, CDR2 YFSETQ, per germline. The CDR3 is CASSFSTRNTGELFF. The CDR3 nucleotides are TGCGCCAGCAGCTTTTCGACGAGGAACACCGGGGAGCTGTTTTTT.

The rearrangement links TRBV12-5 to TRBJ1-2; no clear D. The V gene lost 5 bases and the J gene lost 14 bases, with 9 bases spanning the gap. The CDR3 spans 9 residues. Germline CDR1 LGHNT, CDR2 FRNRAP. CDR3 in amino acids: CASGPSRTF. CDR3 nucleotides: TGTGCTAGTGGTCCCAGCCGAACCTTC.

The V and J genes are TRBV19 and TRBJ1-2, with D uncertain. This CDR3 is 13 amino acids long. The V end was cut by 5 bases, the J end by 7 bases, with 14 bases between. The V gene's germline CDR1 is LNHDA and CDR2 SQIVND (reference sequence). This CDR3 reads CASSERQDGGYTF. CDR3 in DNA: TGTGCCAGTAGTGAACGCCAGGACGGTGGCTACACCTTC.

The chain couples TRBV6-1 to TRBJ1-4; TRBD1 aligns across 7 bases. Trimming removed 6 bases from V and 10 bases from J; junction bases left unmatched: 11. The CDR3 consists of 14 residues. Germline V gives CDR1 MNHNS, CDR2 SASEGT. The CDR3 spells CASRDRTPGGKLFF. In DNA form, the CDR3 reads TGTGCCAGCAGAGATAGAACCCCAGGGGGAAAACTGTTTTTT.